The 25 T cell receptor beta chains in this list originate from one sample, sequenced in a study of T cell changes during pregnancy in multiple sclerosis. Libraries were prepared by immunoSEQ multiplex PCR; TCRdb keeps only in-frame clonotypes and omits some of them. The sample has 85,000 to 130,000 clones; around nine tenths are singletons. Source: peripheral blood, taken in the second trimester of pregnancy. The receptors shown here come from a female donor with multiple sclerosis, enrolled in a pregnancy study.

The gene calls are TRBV6-1 and TRBJ2-7, with a weak D call TRBD2 (6 bases). Germline CDR1 reads MNHNS; CDR2 reads SASEGT. The CDR3 is made up of 15 amino acids. The V end lost 7 bases, the J end lost 3 bases, and 19 bases lay between the germline ends. The CDR3 DNA is TGTGCCAGCAAGGGGACGTGGCGGGGAGGCTACGAGCAGTACTTC. This sequence encodes CASKGTWRGGYEQYF.

The V call is TRBV2, the J call TRBJ2-5, with 9 bases aligning to TRBD1. Germline CDR1 SNHLY, CDR2 FYNNEI. V lost 3 bases and J lost 5; bases outside the gene matches: 13. The CDR3 totals 17 residues. The CDR3 loop reads CASSDPTQGAVGETQYF. In DNA form, the CDR3 reads TGTGCCAGCAGTGACCCCACACAGGGGGCCGTGGGGGAGACCCAGTACTTC. Full variable domain (outside the CDR3, taken from reference TRBV2 and TRBJ2-5): EPEVTQTPSHQVTQMGQEVILRCVPISNHLYFYWYRQILGQKVEFLVSFYNNEISEKSEIFDDQFSVERPDGSNFTLKIRSTKLEDSAMYFCASSDPTQGAVGETQYFGPGTRLLVL.

J is TRBJ2-7 and V is TRBV7-9; D gene ambiguous. The germline V gene encodes CDR1 SEHNR and CDR2 FQNEAQ (reference sequence). CDR3 length: 12 amino acids. Trimming took 5 bases from V and 0 from J, leaving 5 bases between them. The CDR3: CASSPSSYEQYF. The CDR3 coding sequence is TGTGCCAGCAGCCCATCCTCCTACGAGCAGTACTTC.

This clone was seen a handful of times. This chain uses TRBV28 with TRBJ2-5; 7 nucleotides match TRBD1. This CDR3 region has 17 residues. V was clipped by 8 bases and J by 2 bases; unmatched bases: 17. The germline gives CDR1 MDHEN, CDR2 SYDVKM. The CDR3 region has the DNA TGTGCCAGCGAGGGGTACCGGGACAGCGAATCGCAAGAGACCCAGTACTTC. Translation: CASEGYRDSESQETQYF.

Regarding this clone: Other DNA sequences in this sample translate to the same CDR3. This chain connects TRBV19 to TRBJ1-5; TRBD1 agrees at 8 bases. Losses at the gene ends were 6 bases for V and 2 bases for J; bases not matched to a gene: 3. This CDR3 spans 14 amino acids. The germline V gene has CDR1 LNHDA and CDR2 SQIVND (reference sequence). CDR3 loop: CASSQTGGNQPQHF. The CDR3 DNA reads TGTGCCAGTAGCCAGACAGGGGGCAATCAGCCCCAGCATTTT. The full variable domain, completed using reference TRBV19 and TRBJ1-5, is DGGITQSPKYLFRKEGQNVTLSCEQNLNHDAMYWYRQDPGQGLRLIYYSQIVNDFQKGDIAEGYSVSREKKESFPLTVTSAQKNPTAFYLCASSQTGGNQPQHFGDGTRLSIL.

V usage is TRBV28 and J usage is TRBJ2-1; D possibly corresponds to TRBD2 (6 bases). Germline V gives CDR1 MDHEN, CDR2 SYDVKM. The CDR3 extends over 18 amino acids. With 7 bases removed from V and 0 bases from J, the gap between germline ends came to 22 bases. DNA for the CDR3: TGTGCCAGCACCGGGACTTGGACTCTGAGCGGCTCCTACAATGAGCAGTTCTTC. It encodes CASTGTWTLSGSYNEQFF.

The chain has TRBV15 and TRBJ1-2; D ambiguous. Germline V CDR1 and CDR2: LNHNV, YYDKDF (reference sequence). Trimming shortened V by 0 bases and J by 3 bases, and 14 bases separated the two germline ends. This CDR3 spans 16 amino acids. For the CDR3, the DNA is TGTGCCACCAGCAGAGACCCCCCGGGGAGCCACTATGGCTACACCTTC. It encodes CATSRDPPGSHYGYTF.

The J gene is TRBJ2-7, the V gene TRBV28; D may be TRBD1 (6 bases). The germline CDR1 and CDR2 sequences are MDHEN and SYDVKM. This CDR3 is built from 14 residues. Trimming left V 7 bases short and J 2 bases short, with 15 bases between. In DNA, the CDR3 is TGTGCCAGCACCAAGGACAGAACGGCCTACGAGCAGTACTTC. Translated, it gives CASTKDRTAYEQYF.

The chain uses TRBV6-6 and TRBJ2-3; 8 bases align to TRBD2. V gave up 3 bases and J gave up 6 bases; unmatched junction bases: 2. This CDR3 region has 13 residues. Germline assignment: CDR1 MNHNY and CDR2 SVGAGI (reference sequence). DNA of the CDR3: TGTGCCAGCAGTTATCGCGGGGGGGATACGCAGTATTTT. Protein product: CASSYRGGDTQYF.

The gene calls are TRBV5-1 and TRBJ2-3, with TRBD1 matching 8 bases. There are 16 residues in the CDR3. V dropped 0 bases and J dropped 3; count of bases not matched to a gene: 6. Per the germline V gene, CDR1 is SGHRS and CDR2 is YFSETQ. CDR3 loop: CASSLGDRLWTDTQYF. For the CDR3, the DNA is TGCGCCAGCAGCTTGGGGGACAGGCTCTGGACAGATACGCAGTATTTT.

V gene TRBV5-6 combines with J gene TRBJ2-2, with 12 bases lining up with TRBD2. CDR1 and CDR2 (germline): SGHDT, YYEEEE. The CDR3 length is 16 residues. V shed 2 bases, J shed 6 bases, and the junction held 5 bases outside the gene matches. The CDR3 DNA follows: TGTGCCAGCAGCTTTTTGACTAGCGGGAGCCCCGGGGAGCTGTTTTTT. Its translation is CASSFLTSGSPGELFF.

The rearrangement links TRBV7-2 to TRBJ1-2; TRBD1 might be the D (6 bases). Per germline, CDR1 SGHTA and CDR2 FQGNSA. V lost 4 bases to trimming and J lost 7 bases, with 22 bases between them. The CDR3 is made up of 16 amino acids. The CDR3: CASSSPGGAQRFGYTF. As DNA, the CDR3 is TGTGCCAGCAGCTCCCCCGGGGGGGCGCAGCGTTTTGGCTACACCTTC.

This clone showed up just a few times. The DNA for the CDR3 is TGTGCCAGCAGCCTAGCGGGAGGGCACACCGGGGAGCTGTTTTTT. Protein product: CASSLAGGHTGELFF. The chain joins TRBV6-6 to TRBJ2-2; 12 nucleotides align to TRBD2. This CDR3 region has 15 residues. With V trimmed by 6 bases and J by 3 bases, 2 bases remained unmatched. Germline V gene sequence: CDR1 MNHNY, CDR2 SVGAGI (reference sequence).

V and J are TRBV11-3 and TRBJ2-1; TRBD1 is a possible D gene (5 bases). The germline CDR1 and CDR2 sequences are SGHNT and YENEEA. The CDR3 is made up of 16 amino acids. Trimming shortened V by 5 bases and J by 0 bases, and 14 bases separated the two germline ends. CDR3 residues: CASSRQGVSSYNEQFF. The CDR3 bases are TGTGCCAGCAGCCGTCAGGGCGTGAGCTCCTACAATGAGCAGTTCTTC.

This chain connects TRBV28 to TRBJ2-1, with TRBD2 matching over 13 bases. This CDR3 region has 14 residues. Germline V gene lookup returns CDR1 MDHEN and CDR2 SYDVKM. Trimming took 6 bases from V and 9 from J; bases not matched to a gene: 5. Here the CDR3 DNA reads TGTGCCAGCAGGCTGGGACTAGCGGGAAGTGAGCAGTTCTTC. Its translation: CASRLGLAGSEQFF.

This chain joins TRBV5-5 and TRBJ1-5; TRBD1 aligns across 9 bases. CDR3 length equals 15 residues. Germline V gene data show CDR1 as SGHKS and CDR2 as YYEKEE (reference sequence). Trimming removed 3 bases from V and 4 bases from J; junction bases left unmatched: 5. The CDR3 DNA reads as TGTGCCAGCAGCTCGCGGGACAGGGTAAATCAGCCCCAGCATTTT. Its translation: CASSSRDRVNQPQHF.

The gene calls are TRBV29-1 and TRBJ2-7; 9 bases map to TRBD2. CDR3 length: 15 residues. Germline V gives CDR1 SQVTM, CDR2 ANQGSEA. The V segment lost 1 base and the J segment 3 bases; nucleotides outside the gene matches: 7. CDR3 protein: CSVEVTSGTHYEQYF. The CDR3 nucleotides read TGCAGCGTTGAAGTGACTAGCGGCACTCACTACGAGCAGTACTTC.

Written as DNA, the CDR3 is TGTGCCAGCAGACAGCCAGGGAGGTCCGCCTCTCTCAATGAGCAGTTCTTC. It codes for CASRQPGRSASLNEQFF. The chain recombines TRBV7-2 with TRBJ2-1; D is perhaps TRBD2 (6 bases). CDR1 and CDR2 from the germline V gene are SGHTA and FQGNSA. V lost 6 bases to trimming and J lost 6 bases, with 24 bases between them. CDR3 size: 17 residues.

The chain is built from TRBV7-3 and TRBJ2-5, with 7 positions matching TRBD2. Germline V gene data show CDR1 as SGHTA and CDR2 as FQGTGA. After removal of 5 bases from V and 3 bases from J, the junction contained 9 bases not matched to a gene. This CDR3 has 15 residues. As DNA, the CDR3 is TGTGCCAGCAGCCCTGTCTTGGGGGGGGAAGAGACCCAGTACTTC. It is translated as CASSPVLGGEETQYF.

The chain uses TRBV11-3 and TRBJ2-7, with TRBD2 identical over 7 bases. The V gene's germline CDR1 is SGHNT and CDR2 YENEEA. The V gene end was trimmed by 4 bases and the J gene end by 3 bases; junction bases not matched to a gene: 15. The CDR3 has 17 amino acids. DNA for the CDR3: TGTGCCAGCAGCTCCCTCAGTCGGCGGGGGAAACTCTACGAGCAGTACTTC. This gives the protein CASSSLSRRGKLYEQYF.

The chain recombines TRBV19 with TRBJ2-7; tentatively, D is TRBD1 (5 bases). This CDR3 is 13 amino acids long. Per the germline V gene, CDR1 is LNHDA and CDR2 is SQIVND (reference sequence). V dropped 3 bases and J dropped 4 bases, with 10 bases sitting between them. This CDR3 is CASSIADSYEQYF. DNA for the CDR3: TGTGCCAGTAGTATCGCCGACAGTTACGAGCAGTACTTC.

The chain combines TRBV7-9 with TRBJ2-5, with 12 positions matching TRBD1. CDR1 and CDR2 (germline): SEHNR, FQNEAQ (reference sequence). The junction had 10 bases not matched to a gene; V was cut back by 3 bases and J by 5 bases. CDR3 size: 17 residues. For the CDR3, the DNA is TGTGCCAGCAGCTTCAGTACCGGGACAGGGGGCTGGGAGACCCAGTACTTC. This gives the protein CASSFSTGTGGWETQYF.

CDR3 amino acids: CATTNRGPTEAFF. The CDR3 region has the DNA TGTGCCACCACCAACAGGGGGCCGACTGAAGCTTTCTTT. This chain connects TRBV15 to TRBJ1-1, with 9 bases identical to TRBD1. Trimming took 7 bases from V and 5 from J; bases not matched to a gene: 5. This CDR3 has 13 amino acids. Germline V gene data show CDR1 as LNHNV and CDR2 as YYDKDF (reference sequence).

The rearrangement uses TRBV10-3 and TRBJ1-6; no firm D call. CDR3 size: 13 residues. The ends were cut back, 3 bases at V and 9 bases at J, with 9 bases in the middle. Germline CDR1 ENHRY, CDR2 SYGVKD. The CDR3: CAISDLPGSPLHF. The CDR3 DNA reads as TGTGCCATCAGTGATCTCCCAGGTTCACCCCTCCACTTT.

Only one count was recorded for this clone. The CDR3 DNA reads TGTGCCAGCACCCTGGGACAGGCGAACACCGGGGAGCTGTTTTTT. Translating it yields CASTLGQANTGELFF. The chain employs TRBV7-6 and TRBJ2-2; 8 positions match TRBD1. Germline V gene lookup returns CDR1 SGHVS and CDR2 FNYEAQ. V dropped 7 bases and J dropped 0; count of bases not matched to a gene: 4. CDR3 length: 15 amino acids.